This TCR beta chain is drawn from a study of identifying expanded T cells in peripheral blood. The study, taken as a whole, reports: Differentially abundant clones: about 1.2 between replicates, about 15 at two to three weeks, less than 20 at four. Across healthy donors, higher total template counts meant significantly greater approximately two-week count variance.

Using immunoSEQ multiplex PCR, the repertoire was profiled, and TCRdb retains in-frame clones only, with some absent. The sample lists 60,000 to 65,000 clones, under 85% occurring once. Collection occurred without any documented infections or immune events in donors. As for this clone: The target antigen is unknown.

Sample: blood. The origin of this receptor is a person between 18 and 75 years old in good health.

The CDR3 spells CASSSGQFANTEAFF. CDR3 bases: TGTGCCAGTAGTTCAGGACAGTTCGCGAACACTGAAGCTTTCTTT. The chain is built from TRBV19 and TRBJ1-1; maybe TRBD1 (6 bases). Germline V lookup: CDR1 LNHDA, CDR2 SQIVND (reference sequence). This CDR3 contains 15 residues. Trimming removed 5 bases at V and 1 base at J, with 14 bases between.